A selection of T cell receptor beta chains follows, all from one sample in a study of Graves' ophthalmopathy and Graves' hyperthyroidism. One entry per CDR3 protein results from TCRdb running MiXCR on the multiplex PCR reads. The sample includes 500,000 to 600,000 distinct CDR3 sequences, roughly 40% of them seen just once. Input material: peripheral blood or thyroid tissue (not recorded which). The receptor set was obtained from an adult man with Graves' hyperthyroidism. The conserved cysteine and the conserved F or W are not part of the CDR3 here.

TRBV7-8,13,TRBJ2-7,ASSSGWTPTYEQY
TRBV11-1,10,TRBJ1-6,ASSDRRSPLH
TRBV12-3/TRBV12-4,11,TRBJ1-2,ASAMDRGLGYT
TRBV7-9,13,TRBJ2-7,ASSPPTGRTYEQY
TRBV28,15,TRBJ2-2,ASSPREGQVKPGELF
TRBV7-3,13,TRBJ1-1,ASSKSGTAFTEAF
TRBV19,10,TRBJ1-3,AGTPPGNTIY
TRBV7-9,15,TRBJ1-2,ASSLEQGARTNYGYT
TRBV20-1,12,TRBJ1-1,SATTGSGGTEAF
TRBV20-1,11,TRBJ1-1,SARGQADTEAF
TRBV7-9,12,TRBJ2-5,ASSRGQRQETQY
TRBV6-5,14,TRBJ2-2,ASRRGTSLNTGELF
TRBV9,14,TRBJ1-3,ASGLRQITSGNTIY
TRBV7-8,13,TRBJ1-2,ASSGRGSGIYGYT
TRBV12-3/TRBV12-4,12,TRBJ1-4,ASSPGGGKEKLF
TRBV6-2/TRBV6-3,11,TRBJ2-7,ASSFQALGEQY
TRBV7-9,12,TRBJ1-1,ASSLGGAGAEAF
TRBV5-6,15,TRBJ2-7,ASSSSGTGGAFDEQY
TRBV5-1,13,TRBJ1-4,ASSQDAGPNEKLF
TRBV24-1,11,TRBJ2-2,ATSGLGPGELF
TRBV10-2,13,TRBJ1-1,ASKTGGRANTEAF
TRBV5-1,13,TRBJ1-1,ASSPRTGSDTEAF
TRBV4-1,14,TRBJ1-1,ASSQETGRTNTEAF
TRBV15,11,TRBJ1-6,ATRQFGNSPLH
TRBV20-1,12,TRBJ1-5,SAGGDRPNQPQH
TRBV15,11,TRBJ2-6,ASCYSGANVLT
TRBV7-2,13,TRBJ1-5,ASSWGDGGNQPQH
TRBV10-3,12,TRBJ2-7,AISPGQGIYEQY
TRBV19,12,TRBJ1-1,ASSPSRGNTEAF
TRBV4-1,14,TRBJ2-3,ASSQDGQESLDTQY
TRBV25-1,14,TRBJ1-3,ASSASMAISGNTIY
TRBV20-1,15,TRBJ1-3,SARGGTGTPSGNTIY
TRBV7-2,13,TRBJ2-1,ASSYRQGPGNEQF
TRBV12-3/TRBV12-4,11,TRBJ1-2,ASRKTGNYGYT
TRBV6-5,12,TRBJ1-1,ASSGAGWGKGSF
TRBV29-1,11,TRBJ2-5,SSERIGLETQY
TRBV6-1,13,TRBJ1-1,ASSEAAGDSTEAF